Sequencing of this TCR beta chain was carried out in a study of long-term antiretroviral therapy in people with HIV. Broader study findings: Diversity increased after ART yet remained lower than in transplant donor controls.

Points on this clone: Its specificity is unknown.

The assay, immunoSEQ v3.0, was run at survey level. Generated by immunoSEQ multiplex PCR, the TCRdb table keeps only in-frame clones and is missing some. The table lists 34,000 or so clones, roughly 81% of them singletons. The CDR3 spans 15 residues. V was pared by 3 bases and J by 9 bases, with 18 bases between. The germline V gene has CDR1 GTSNPN and CDR2 SVGIG (reference sequence). The chain combines TRBV30 with TRBJ1-6, with D unclear. The input for sequencing was unsorted PBMCs, taken approximately 2.9 years before starting antiretroviral therapy. This TCR was sampled from a woman in her thirties with HIV. The CDR3 is CAWSRTTNAASPLHF. CDR3 sequence (DNA): TGTGCCTGGAGCCGAACGACAAACGCGGCTTCACCCCTCCACTTT.